One and the same sample provided the 20 T cell receptor beta chains below, sequenced in a study of OX40 agonist ivuxolimab in advanced cancers. Repertoires were generated with immunoSEQ multiplex PCR, while TCRdb's copy carries only in-frame clones and drops some. The data contain tens of thousands of clones, approximately 86% of them singletons. Sample: CD4+ or CD8+ T cells sorted from blood, taken in a trial of the OX40 agonist ivuxolimab. The receptors originated from an adult with an advanced solid tumor such as melanoma, head and neck, liver or kidney cancer.

The sample holds a few counts of this clone. The chain employs TRBV2 and TRBJ2-3; D is possibly TRBD1 (6 bases). Trimming stripped 5 bases from V and 1 base from J, with 10 bases between. CDR1 and CDR2 from the germline V gene are SNHLY and FYNNEI. This CDR3 has 14 residues. The CDR3 DNA is TGTGCCAGCAGTAAGGGGGTAGGCACAGATACGCAGTATTTT. Translating gives CASSKGVGTDTQYF.

The chain uses TRBV6-1 and TRBJ2-5, with D unclear. The CDR3 runs to 11 residues. CDR1 is MNHNS, CDR2 SASEGT, per germline. Trimming removed 5 bases from V and 4 bases from J, with 5 bases in between. The CDR3 loop is CASSSAETQYF. The DNA of the CDR3 is TGTGCCAGCAGTTCCGCAGAGACCCAGTACTTC.

The J gene is TRBJ2-1, the V gene TRBV11-2, with 13 bases identical to TRBD2. The germline V gene has CDR1 SGHAT and CDR2 FQNNGV. V was pared by 4 bases and J by 6 bases, with 9 bases of the junction left unmatched. The CDR3 length is 17 residues. This CDR3 reads CASSSTRTSGSRNEQFF. The CDR3 region has the DNA TGTGCCAGCAGCTCGACCAGGACTAGCGGGAGTCGCAATGAGCAGTTCTTC.

J is TRBJ2-7 and V is TRBV5-4; 10 bases line up with TRBD1. J lost 3 bases, V lost 3 bases, and 6 bases had no gene match. The CDR3 is 15 residues long. Germline assignment: CDR1 SGHNT and CDR2 YYREEE (reference sequence). The CDR3 sequence is CASSSTGTGVYEQYF. CDR3 DNA sequence: TGTGCCAGCAGCTCCACCGGGACAGGGGTCTACGAGCAGTACTTC.

This chain connects TRBV11-3 to TRBJ2-5; TRBD2 is a possible D gene (7 bases). Trimming took off 5 bases at V and 0 bases at J, with 13 bases between the two ends. Germline V lookup: CDR1 SGHNT, CDR2 YENEEA. The CDR3 is 15 amino acids. CDR3 sequence reads: CASSRGGRDQETQYF. Written as DNA, the CDR3 is TGTGCCAGCAGCAGGGGGGGAAGGGACCAAGAGACCCAGTACTTC.

The genes are TRBV2 and TRBJ1-4, with 7 bases that match TRBD1. The CDR3 has 13 amino acids. Germline V gene data show CDR1 as SNHLY and CDR2 as FYNNEI. With 8 bases clipped from V and 7 bases from J, the junction kept 7 bases outside the gene matches. The CDR3 DNA is TGTGCCAGCGAAATCCGACAGGGTGAAAAACTGTTTTTT. Encoded protein: CASEIRQGEKLFF.

The chain couples TRBV19 to TRBJ1-2; TRBD1 agrees at 7 bases. Germline V gives CDR1 LNHDA, CDR2 SQIVND (reference sequence). The CDR3 consists of 15 residues. V was pared by 4 bases and J by 8 bases, with 13 bases of the junction left unmatched. CDR3 nucleotides: TGTGCCAGTAGTAGAGGATCCGACAGGGTAGACGGCTACACCTTC. Translated: CASSRGSDRVDGYTF.

This chain uses TRBV5-8 with TRBJ1-4; tentatively, D is TRBD1 (5 bases). Trimming stripped 4 bases from V and 8 bases from J, with 15 bases between. CDR1 and CDR2 (germline): SGHTS, YDEGEE. CDR3 length equals 14 residues. CDR3 sequence reads: CASSVPGIQEKLFF. The DNA of the CDR3 is TGTGCCAGCAGCGTCCCAGGGATCCAGGAAAAACTGTTTTTT.

The rearrangement uses TRBV18 and TRBJ1-1; no clear D. The CDR3 runs 15 residues. V lost 2 bases and J lost 2, with 12 bases in between. Germline V gene lookup returns CDR1 KGHSH and CDR2 LQKENI. This chain's CDR3 is CASSPGIGINTEAFF. In nucleotides, the CDR3 is TGTGCCAGCTCACCAGGGATAGGGATTAACACTGAAGCTTTCTTT.

The chain has TRBV5-1 and TRBJ2-1; D not resolved. From germline, CDR1 is SGHRS and CDR2 YFSETQ. V was pared by 5 bases and J by 4 bases, with 4 bases between. The CDR3 runs 11 residues. The CDR3 DNA reads TGCGCCAGCAGATCGTACAATGAGCAGTTCTTC. This codes for CASRSYNEQFF.

The rearrangement uses TRBV5-4 and TRBJ2-7; TRBD2 might be the D (5 bases). V lost 2 bases and J 3 bases, leaving 21 bases between the germline ends. The CDR3 is 17 amino acids. Germline lookup yields CDR1 SGHNT and CDR2 YYREEE (reference sequence). The CDR3 loop is CASSLTGSGSLLYEQYF. In DNA form, the CDR3 reads TGTGCCAGCAGCTTAACTGGGTCGGGGTCGTTGCTCTACGAGCAGTACTTC.

This chain uses TRBV2 with TRBJ2-3; D might be TRBD1 (7 bases). Germline V lookup: CDR1 SNHLY, CDR2 FYNNEI. CDR3 length equals 13 residues. V lost 10 bases, J lost 7 bases, and 18 bases lay in between. The CDR3 DNA is TGTGCCACTTCAGGGGGGCCCTTGTATACGCAGTATTTT. Protein sequence: CATSGGPLYTQYF.

The rearrangement uses TRBV6-5 and TRBJ2-2, with a tentative D call TRBD2 (6 bases). Deletions cut 5 bases from V and 5 bases from J, with 15 bases between. The CDR3 loop spans 15 amino acids. Germline CDR1 is MNHEY and CDR2 is SVGAGI. In DNA form, the CDR3 reads TGTGCCAGCAGTCGGGGGACTTCCCGAACCGGGGAGCTGTTTTTT. Translating it yields CASSRGTSRTGELFF.

The chain links TRBV6-5 to TRBJ2-2; D is perhaps TRBD1 or TRBD2 (5 bases each). This CDR3 has 12 amino acids. V lost 11 bases and J 4 bases, leaving 11 bases between the germline ends. The germline V gene encodes CDR1 MNHEY and CDR2 SVGAGI. CDR3 in DNA: TGTGCCTCGGGGCGAGGCACCGGGGAGCTGTTTTTT. Translated, it gives CASGRGTGELFF.

V and J are TRBV2 and TRBJ2-7, with D unclear. CDR3 length: 17 amino acids. Trimming took off 5 bases at V and 5 bases at J, with 25 bases between the two ends. Germline V lookup: CDR1 SNHLY, CDR2 FYNNEI. The CDR3 sequence: CASSRKALPVPRDEQYF. As DNA, the CDR3 is TGTGCCAGCAGTCGAAAGGCCCTTCCTGTCCCTAGAGACGAGCAGTACTTC. The variable domain in full, completed from reference TRBV2 and TRBJ2-7, reads EPEVTQTPSHQVTQMGQEVILRCVPISNHLYFYWYRQILGQKVEFLVSFYNNEISEKSEIFDDQFSVERPDGSNFTLKIRSTKLEDSAMYFCASSRKALPVPRDEQYFGPGTRLTVT.

This sequence joins TRBV6-1 and TRBJ2-7, with TRBD1 identical over 9 bases. Germline V gene sequence: CDR1 MNHNS, CDR2 SASEGT. CDR3 size: 15 residues. The J segment lost 3 bases and the V segment lost 3 bases, leaving 6 bases of the junction unmatched. As DNA, the CDR3 is TGTGCCAGCAGTGATGCCGGGACAGGGCACTACGAGCAGTACTTC. It encodes CASSDAGTGHYEQYF.

The chain links TRBV19 to TRBJ2-7; perhaps TRBD1 as D (6 bases). Trimming pared 1 base from V and 3 bases from J, leaving 10 bases between. The germline gives CDR1 LNHDA, CDR2 SQIVND (reference sequence). CDR3 length: 14 amino acids. The CDR3 region has the DNA TGTGCCAGTAGTATAGTCGAGGGACACTACGAGCAGTACTTC. Translation: CASSIVEGHYEQYF.

The CDR3 region has the DNA TGTGCCAGCAGCTTACAGGGGGCAACTAACTATGGCTACACCTTC. Translated, it gives CASSLQGATNYGYTF. The V and J genes are TRBV6-6 and TRBJ1-2, with 9 bases aligning to TRBD1. Trimming removed 6 bases from V and 0 bases from J; junction bases left unmatched: 5. The CDR3 is 15 residues long. Germline CDR1 and CDR2: MNHNY and SVGAGI (reference sequence).

The genes are TRBV6-1 and TRBJ1-5, with D perhaps matching TRBD1 (5 bases). Trimming removed 6 bases from V and 6 bases from J, with 15 bases in between. The germline V gene has CDR1 MNHNS and CDR2 SASEGT. This CDR3 has 14 amino acids. The CDR3 is CASRLGEVGQPQHF. In DNA, the CDR3 is TGTGCCAGCAGACTGGGGGAAGTAGGTCAGCCCCAGCATTTT.

The table lists this clone with a few counts. The chain carries TRBV19 and TRBJ1-1; D ambiguous. The V and J ends lost 3 bases and 4 bases respectively, with 15 bases between them. Germline V gene lookup returns CDR1 LNHDA and CDR2 SQIVND (reference sequence). The CDR3 is 15 amino acids. The CDR3 here is CASSMREILVTEAFF. Here the CDR3 DNA reads TGTGCCAGTAGTATGAGGGAGATTTTGGTCACTGAAGCTTTCTTT.